The source of this TCR beta chain is a study of Graves' ophthalmopathy and Graves' hyperthyroidism. Study-level findings and limits: Blood also held most thyroid clonotypes expanded above 0.001 frequency.

The authors amplified TCR beta CDR3 regions, and they did so from RNA transcripts for repertoire sequencing. HTBI primers served in a first-round RT-PCR, which a second-round multiplex PCR followed. TCRdb re-called the multiplex PCR reads with MiXCR, one entry per CDR3 protein. The table includes 300,000 to 400,000 distinct CDR3 sequences, roughly 15% detected once. V lost 6 bases, J lost 2 bases, and 16 bases lay in between. This CDR3 region has 16 residues. Germline-derived CDR1 and CDR2 are MDHEN and SYDVKM. Orbital computed tomography and thyroid ultrasound, along with TRAb, serum thyroxine and clinical symptoms, underpinned diagnosis. The PBMC fraction was derived from about 9.2 ml of fresh peripheral blood. This clonotype was seen ten or more times. What it binds is unknown.

This clonotype originated in an adult man with Graves' ophthalmopathy. This chain joins TRBV28 and TRBJ2-2, with a weak D call TRBD1 (6 bases). Sample: peripheral blood. The CDR3 region is CASRELLDSNTGELFF. In DNA, the CDR3 is TGTGCCAGCAGAGAGTTATTGGACAGCAACACCGGGGAGCTGTTTTTT.